What follows are 7 T cell receptor beta chains derived from one specimen sequenced in a study of T cell responses to AZD1222 COVID-19 vaccine. The table came from immunoSEQ multiplex PCR; TCRdb's copy has only in-frame clones and leaves some out. The table shows roughly 150,000 clones, with roughly nine tenths occurring only once. Sequenced material: peripheral blood, taken on day 0 of AZD1222 vaccination. These receptors originate from an adult in good health.

The J gene is TRBJ2-7, the V gene TRBV6-5; 8 bases line up with TRBD2. Trimming cost V 0 bases and J 2 bases; bases outside gene matches: 3. CDR3 length equals 15 residues. CDR1 MNHEY and CDR2 SVGAGI come from the germline V gene. CDR3 nucleotide sequence: TGTGCCAGCAGTTACTCGTATAGCGGGACCTACGAGCAGTACTTC. This codes for CASSYSYSGTYEQYF.

The V call is TRBV29-1, the J call TRBJ1-2, with D possibly matching TRBD1 (6 bases). The CDR3 sequence is 12 residues long. The V end lost 4 bases, the J end lost 4 bases, and 10 bases lay between the germline ends. Per germline, CDR1 SQVTM and CDR2 ANQGSEA. The CDR3 sequence: CSVAQGTYGYTF. The CDR3 nucleotides read TGCAGCGTTGCACAGGGAACCTATGGCTACACCTTC.

The rearrangement joins TRBV19 to TRBJ1-2, with D unresolved. Trimming cost V 7 bases and J 2 bases, with 17 bases left between them. Per the germline V gene, CDR1 is LNHDA and CDR2 is SQIVND (reference sequence). CDR3 length: 15 residues. CDR3 in DNA: TGTGCCAGTACCATCGAAGGCCTTAGGAACTATGGCTACACCTTC. This encodes CASTIEGLRNYGYTF.

J is TRBJ1-4 and V is TRBV6-5; no reliable D call. The CDR3 is 12 amino acids. The ends were cut back, 7 bases at V and 8 bases at J, with 11 bases in the middle. Looked up from germline, CDR1 is MNHEY and CDR2 is SVGAGI. Here the CDR3 reads CASKASREKLFF. As DNA, the CDR3 is TGTGCCAGCAAAGCATCCCGGGAAAAACTGTTTTTT.

The chain joins TRBV24-1 to TRBJ1-2, with D perhaps matching TRBD1 (6 bases). The germline V gene has CDR1 KGHDR and CDR2 SFDVKD. V was cut by 2 bases and J by 4 bases, with 10 bases left in between. CDR3 length: 14 residues. The CDR3 bases are TGTGCCACCAGTGATTCTGGGACAATCTATGGCTACACCTTC. Translating it yields CATSDSGTIYGYTF.

This chain connects TRBV27 to TRBJ1-3, with D possibly matching TRBD1 (5 bases). Trimming pared 5 bases from V and 0 bases from J, leaving 14 bases between. Germline CDR1 MNHEY, CDR2 SMNVEV (reference sequence). This CDR3 has 16 residues. Here the CDR3 reads CASSPTWGSSGNTIYF. The CDR3, as DNA: TGTGCCAGCAGTCCTACTTGGGGCAGCTCTGGAAACACCATATATTTT.

The rearrangement uses TRBV12-5 and TRBJ2-7; 13 bases match TRBD2. The CDR3 length is 17 residues. The trim removed 7 bases at V and 5 bases at J, leaving 14 bases unmatched. Germline-derived CDR1 and CDR2 are LGHNT and FRNRAP. The CDR3 DNA sequence: TGTGCTAGTGCCCGCGGACTAGCGGGAGTTAACGCGCACGAGCAGTACTTC. It translates to CASARGLAGVNAHEQYF.